This T cell receptor beta chain was recovered during a study of long-term antiretroviral therapy in people with HIV. Study-level results: Comparison with controls showed narrower CDR3 length ranges in HIV repertoires.

Sequencing relied on immunoSEQ assay v3.0, run at survey level. TCRdb's table, derived via immunoSEQ multiplex PCR, lists solely in-frame clones and lacks some. The repertoire consists of some 31,000 clones, with approximately 95% occurring once and the leading ten covering more than 8%. The V and J ends lost 2 bases and 1 base respectively, with 11 bases between them. From germline, CDR1 is PRHDT and CDR2 FYEKMQ (reference sequence). The CDR3 sequence is 15 residues long. Comment on this clone: What it binds is not known.

The material sequenced was unsorted PBMCs, taken 5.3 years after starting antiretroviral therapy. The sequence was collected from a man aged 30 to 45 with HIV. The rearrangement links TRBV13 to TRBJ1-1, with no clear D. DNA for the CDR3: TGTGCCAGCAGCTTAAGGGCAGGACGGAACACTGAAGCTTTCTTT. Amino acid sequence: CASSLRAGRNTEAFF.